The rows below give T cell receptor beta chains drawn from one sample of a study of T-cell reconstitution after alpha-beta-depleted transplantation in children. TCRdb ran MiXCR on the PCR reads and lists one entry per CDR3 protein. The data hold 200,000 or so distinct CDR3 sequences, with just under 6.5% observed a single time. The source material was PBMCs, sampled before TCRalphabeta/CD19-depleted stem cell transplant. The source is a girl under two years old with combined immunodeficiency, due to receive a stem cell transplant. The CDR3 runs from the conserved cysteine through the conserved F or W. D genes are given only for firm matches. Clone size is given for some rows only: seen once, a few or many times, or a class if the clone is expanded.

>NA|few|TRBJ2-7|TRBV20-1
TGCAGTGCTAGGCTCTCCGACAGCAGCTCCTACGAGCAGTACTTC
CSARLSDSSSYEQYF
>TRBD2|many|TRBJ2-1|TRBV3-1
TGTGCCAGCAGCCAGCTTAGCGGGGTAAACAATGAGCAGTTCTTC
CASSQLSGVNNEQFF
>NA|many|TRBJ1-3|TRBV18
TGTGCCAGCTCACCACCGATCAAGCACCCATCTGGAAACACCATATATTTT
CASSPPIKHPSGNTIYF
>NA|many|TRBJ1-6|TRBV3-1
TGTGCCAGCAGCCACGCAGAATCCTATAATTCACCCCTCCACTTT
CASSHAESYNSPLHF
>NA|many|TRBJ2-7|TRBV7-9
TGTGCCAGCAGCCCAACCAAGCTAGCGTTTAACTACGAGCAGTACTTC
CASSPTKLAFNYEQYF
>NA|many|TRBJ2-1|TRBV6-1
TGTGCCAGCAGGGCGGGGTCCGCCTACAATGAGCAGTTCTTC
CASRAGSAYNEQFF
>TRBD1|few|TRBJ1-1|TRBV2
TGTGCCATCTCGACAGGGGACAAACCAGGGCGTGGGGCGAGTGAAGCTTTCTTT
CAISTGDKPGRGASEAFF
>NA|many|TRBJ2-7|TRBV9
TGTGCCAGCAGCCCTGGGGCAGGGGCTAGTGAGCAGTACTTC
CASSPGAGASEQYF
>NA|NA|TRBJ1-5|TRBV4-2
TGTGCCAGCAGCCAAGGGCAGCCTAATCAGCCCCAGCATTTT
CASSQGQPNQPQHF
>NA|few|TRBJ1-2|TRBV12-3/TRBV12-4
TGTGCCAGCAGTTTATTTGGGGGCGATGGCTACACCTTC
CASSLFGGDGYTF
>NA|many|TRBJ2-1|TRBV6-5
TGTGCCAGCAGTTACGCGCGGAACTCCTACAATGAGCAGTTCTTC
CASSYARNSYNEQFF